Listed below are T cell receptor beta chains from one sample, sequenced in a study of blood T cells in healthy people across ages. In TCRdb, the 5' RACE reads were re-called with MiXCR into one record per CDR3 protein. The table shows 380,000 or so distinct CDR3 sequences, with roughly half occurring only once. The specimen sequenced was blood. The receptors were gathered from a man between 60 and 70 years old in good health. CDR3s include the opening cysteine and the closing phenylalanine or tryptophan. D genes are given only for firm matches. The size entry is marked missing in some rows and otherwise reads once, few, many or a size class.

J | V | D | length | size | CDR3 | DNA
TRBJ2-5 | TRBV5-1 | - | 14 | few | CASSQEVPRETQYF | TGCGCCAGCAGCCAGGAGGTCCCCCGGGAGACCCAGTACTTC
TRBJ1-5 | TRBV7-8 | TRBD1 | 18 | - | CASSPGDRGGGSNQPQHF | TGTGCCAGCAGCCCCGGGGACAGGGGTGGAGGAAGCAATCAGCCCCAGCATTTT
TRBJ1-1 | TRBV29-1 | - | 14 | - | CSVEDLRRRSGAFF | TGCAGCGTTGAAGACCTCCGACGGCGCTCAGGTGCTTTCTTT
TRBJ1-3 | TRBV7-2 | - | 16 | - | CASSLAGISSGNTIYF | TGTGCCAGCAGCTTGGCGGGCATAAGCTCTGGAAACACCATATATTTT
TRBJ2-7 | TRBV14 | TRBD1 | 15 | few | CASSVAHRGPYEQYF | TGTGCCAGCAGCGTGGCTCACAGGGGCCCCTACGAGCAGTACTTC
TRBJ1-2 | TRBV14 | - | 13 | few | CASSKVRSRGYTF | TGTGCCAGCAGTAAGGTCCGAAGCCGGGGCTACACCTTC
TRBJ2-5 | TRBV7-3 | TRBD2 | 19 | - | CASSPKTGTSGRAGETQYF | TGTGCCAGCAGCCCCAAAACCGGGACTAGCGGGAGGGCCGGGGAGACCCAGTACTTC
TRBJ2-7 | TRBV6-6 | - | 13 | - | CASKLPAEYEQYF | TGTGCCAGCAAACTTCCCGCCGAGTACGAGCAGTACTTC
TRBJ1-2 | TRBV24-1 | - | 13 | - | CATFDTLAGGYTF | TGTGCCACCTTTGACACGCTGGCAGGTGGCTACACCTTC
TRBJ2-7 | TRBV6-1 | TRBD2 | 16 | - | CASSEPGLAGGYEQYF | TGTGCCAGCAGTGAACCGGGACTAGCGGGAGGGTACGAGCAGTACTTC
TRBJ1-2 | TRBV12-3/TRBV12-4 | - | 13 | - | CASSLGGVSGYTF | TGTGCCAGCAGTTTAGGGGGGGTGAGCGGCTACACCTTC
TRBJ2-3 | TRBV11-2 | - | 15 | - | CASSLRHADTDTQYF | TGTGCCAGCAGCCTCCGCCACGCGGACACAGATACGCAGTATTTT
TRBJ1-4 | TRBV18 | - | 14 | few | CASSSPPIREKLFF | TGTGCCAGCTCAAGCCCCCCGATCAGGGAAAAACTGTTTTTT
TRBJ2-7 | TRBV29-1 | - | 12 | few | CSVAVGLPEQYF | TGCAGCGTTGCGGTCGGACTCCCTGAGCAGTACTTC
TRBJ2-5 | TRBV7-2 | - | 15 | - | CASIPRTAFQETQYF | TGTGCCAGCATCCCCAGGACAGCGTTCCAAGAGACCCAGTACTTC
TRBJ1-2 | TRBV12-3/TRBV12-4 | - | 11 | - | CASRGEGGYTF | TGTGCCAGCAGGGGGGAGGGAGGCTACACCTTC
TRBJ2-3 | TRBV7-2 | - | 14 | - | CASSPAHSTDTQYF | TGTGCCAGCAGCCCCGCCCACAGCACAGATACGCAGTATTTT
TRBJ2-1 | TRBV12-3/TRBV12-4 | - | 15 | - | CASSITGPVYNEQFF | TGTGCCAGCAGCATCACGGGGCCGGTATACAATGAGCAGTTCTTC
TRBJ2-7 | TRBV6-5 | - | 15 | - | CASRPGLLGSYEQYF | TGTGCCAGCAGGCCGGGACTCCTGGGCTCCTACGAGCAGTACTTC
TRBJ2-4 | TRBV20-1 | TRBD2 | 17 | - | CSARATSGSGSKNIQYF | TGCAGTGCTAGGGCGACTAGCGGGAGCGGGAGCAAAAACATTCAGTACTTC
TRBJ2-7 | TRBV10-3 | TRBD2 | 14 | - | CAISEGRVTYEQYF | TGTGCCATCAGTGAGGGGAGGGTAACCTACGAGCAGTACTTC
TRBJ2-7 | TRBV5-1 | TRBD2 | 15 | once | CASSTGTRANNEQYF | TGCGCCAGCAGCACCGGGACTAGAGCGAACAATGAGCAGTACTTC
TRBJ1-2 | TRBV6-6 | - | 12 | - | CATAPGAYGYTF | TGTGCCACCGCACCTGGGGCCTATGGCTACACCTTC